The T cell receptor beta chain under discussion was sequenced for a study of CD8+ T cells in alopecia areata. Worth noting for this clone: What it recognizes is unknown.

Study-wide results and limits: How baseline CD8+ expansion relates to response remains uncertain (there was one nonresponder). Sequencing of scalp tissue also captures the resident alphabeta T cells of normal skin. Numerous clones, expanded in lesions, remained in scalp and blood during tofacitinib. It was less clear whether patients shared TCRs than it was in mice, possibly because of HLA.

Sample treatment: oral pan-JAK inhibitor, 5-10 mg twice daily. RNA, once extracted, was reverse transcribed into cDNA for use as the sequencing template. The repertoire was sequenced with immunoSEQ multiplex PCR; TCRdb's copy has only in-frame clones and lacks some. The sample has about 210,000 clones; more than 45% are singletons. Trimming cost V 0 bases and J 8 bases, with 13 bases left between them. The germline CDR1 and CDR2 sequences are GTSNPN and SVGIG (reference sequence). The CDR3 has 13 residues. The sample in question was CD4+ T cells sorted from blood, obtained at week 4, from a patient treated with tofacitinib. The rearrangement uses TRBV30 and TRBJ1-2; the D gene is possibly TRBD1 (6 bases). This clonotype originated in a human donor with alopecia areata. The DNA of the CDR3 is TGTGCCTGGAGTGTGGGGGCGACGAGCGGCTACACCTTC. Its protein is CAWSVGATSGYTF.